The 32 T cell receptor beta chains in this list originate from one sample, sequenced in a study of blood T cell repertoires in COVID-19. TCRdb's table, derived via immunoSEQ multiplex PCR, lists solely in-frame clones and lacks some. The sample has more than 45,000 clones; roughly 80% are singletons. The material sequenced was peripheral blood. These receptor sequences come from an older man with COVID-19, enrolled during active disease.

This clone was detected once. The V and J genes are TRBV29-1 and TRBJ2-5; D is unclear. The CDR3 covers 12 residues. CDR1 SQVTM and CDR2 ANQGSEA come from the germline V gene. V lost 4 bases to trimming and J lost 1 base, with 7 bases between them. CDR3 amino acids: CSVVWAQETQYF. For the CDR3, the DNA is TGCAGCGTTGTCTGGGCCCAAGAGACCCAGTACTTC.

The chain links TRBV7-9 to TRBJ1-4; 7 bases are shared with TRBD1. Germline-derived CDR1 and CDR2 are SEHNR and FQNEAQ (reference sequence). V trimming: 1 base; J trimming: 10 bases; junction bases outside the gene matches: 9. The CDR3 consists of 15 residues. The CDR3 loop is CASSLDLRQGGKLFF. In DNA form, the CDR3 reads TGTGCCAGCAGCTTAGACCTCCGACAGGGCGGAAAACTGTTTTTT.

The J gene is TRBJ2-1, the V gene TRBV9; D possibly corresponds to TRBD1 (6 bases). Trimming stripped 7 bases from V and 0 bases from J, with 11 bases between. Germline CDR1 and CDR2: SGDLS and YYNGEE. The CDR3 contains 14 residues. This chain's CDR3 is CASRQVSSYNEQFF. In nucleotides, the CDR3 is TGTGCCAGCCGACAGGTGAGCTCCTACAATGAGCAGTTCTTC.

CDR3 in DNA: TGTGCCAGCAGCTTAGCGGGGACTAACGTGGTTGAGCAGTTCTTC. Translated: CASSLAGTNVVEQFF. The chain is built from TRBV7-8 and TRBJ2-1; 7 bases map to TRBD2. The germline V gene encodes CDR1 SGHVS and CDR2 FQNEAQ. The CDR3 has 15 amino acids. Trimming cost V 0 bases and J 9 bases; bases outside gene matches: 8.

The V and J genes are TRBV6-5 and TRBJ1-6; D is unresolved. CDR1 and CDR2 from the germline V gene are MNHEY and SVGAGI. With 6 bases removed from V and 14 bases from J, the gap between germline ends came to 17 bases. The CDR3 loop spans 13 amino acids. Written as DNA, the CDR3 is TGTGCCAGCAGGCCCACCGGTTTGCCCGCCCTCCACTTT. It translates to CASRPTGLPALHF.

The CDR3 spells CASVGTKAGELFF. The CDR3 DNA follows: TGTGCCAGCGTCGGGACTAAGGCCGGGGAGCTGTTTTTT. The chain has TRBV6-5 and TRBJ2-2; 7 positions match TRBD2. Germline lookup yields CDR1 MNHEY and CDR2 SVGAGI. This CDR3 has 13 amino acids. J gave up 6 bases and V 8 bases, and 6 bases lay outside the gene matches.

This clone was observed a few times. The V and J genes are TRBV9 and TRBJ2-7; 7 bases map to TRBD1. The germline V gene encodes CDR1 SGDLS and CDR2 YYNGEE. The V and J ends lost 0 bases and 2 bases, in that order; junction bases with no gene match: 8. There are 16 residues in the CDR3. This CDR3 is CASSVDPADRPYEQYF. The CDR3 DNA reads as TGTGCCAGCAGCGTAGATCCCGCGGACAGGCCCTACGAGCAGTACTTC.

The chain links TRBV3-1 (or the pseudogene TRBV3-2) to TRBJ2-1; 12 bases map to TRBD2. The ends lost 4 bases at V and 0 bases at J; junction bases unmatched: 4. Germline CDR1 and CDR2: LGHDT and YNNKEL (reference sequence). CDR3 length: 17 residues. The CDR3 loop is CASSPPGLAGSYNEQFF. In DNA form, the CDR3 reads TGTGCCAGCAGCCCCCCGGGACTAGCGGGCTCCTACAATGAGCAGTTCTTC.

V gene TRBV30 combines with J gene TRBJ2-7; 11 bases align to TRBD1. The CDR3 is 17 residues long. Looked up from germline, CDR1 is GTSNPN and CDR2 is SVGIG (reference sequence). J gave up 1 base and V 4 bases, and 12 bases lay outside the gene matches. The CDR3 loop reads CAWTLSGTGGFSYEQYF. The CDR3 bases are TGTGCCTGGACCCTTAGCGGGACAGGGGGTTTTTCCTACGAGCAGTACTTC.

The V call is TRBV5-1, the J call TRBJ2-1; D call uncertain. There are 13 residues in the CDR3. Germline assignment: CDR1 SGHRS and CDR2 YFSETQ. V lost 3 bases and J 9 bases, leaving 13 bases between the germline ends. For the CDR3, the DNA is TGCGCCAGCAGCTCACCTCTGATCGGTGAGCAGTTCTTC. It specifies CASSSPLIGEQFF.

This chain links TRBV9 with TRBJ2-5; D might be TRBD1 (5 bases). Germline CDR1 is SGDLS and CDR2 is YYNGEE. Trimming cost V 4 bases and J 2 bases, with 15 bases left between them. This CDR3 has 15 residues. The CDR3 region is CASSFLSQGQETQYF. The CDR3 nucleotides read TGTGCCAGCAGCTTTCTCTCTCAGGGACAAGAGACCCAGTACTTC.

This clone appeared a single time. V and J are TRBV5-1 and TRBJ1-1, with D maybe TRBD1 (5 bases). CDR1 and CDR2 (germline): SGHRS, YFSETQ. Trimming shortened V by 1 base and J by 5 bases, and 15 bases separated the two germline ends. The CDR3 spans 15 residues. The chain's CDR3 is CASSLSTGGETEAFF. The CDR3 coding sequence is TGCGCCAGCAGCTTGTCTACAGGAGGGGAGACTGAAGCTTTCTTT.

This chain joins TRBV7-9 and TRBJ1-1; D is undetermined. Between the trimmed V and J ends, which lost 0 bases and 5 bases, there was a span of 7 bases. CDR3 size: 13 residues. The germline gives CDR1 SEHNR, CDR2 FQNEAQ (reference sequence). The CDR3 reads CASSLAPGTEAFF. As DNA, the CDR3 is TGTGCCAGCAGCTTAGCGCCCGGGACTGAAGCTTTCTTT. Together with reference TRBV7-9 and TRBJ1-1, the CDR3 gives the full variable domain: DTGVSQNPRHKITKRGQNVTFRCDPISEHNRLYWYRQTLGQGPEFLTYFQNEAQLEKSRLLSDRFSAERPKGSFSTLEIQRTEQGDSAMYLCASSLAPGTEAFFGQGTRLTVV.

The sample holds one count of this clone. This chain links TRBV18 with TRBJ1-5; a weak D match, TRBD1 (5 bases). The V and J ends lost 3 bases and 4 bases respectively, with 16 bases between them. The CDR3 contains 16 residues. Germline V gene sequence: CDR1 KGHSH, CDR2 LQKENI. CDR3 sequence reads: CASSPVALQENQPQHF. The CDR3 nucleotides are TGTGCCAGCTCACCCGTCGCCCTACAGGAAAATCAGCCCCAGCATTTT.

The J gene is TRBJ2-7, the V gene TRBV6-6, with TRBD1 matching over 8 bases. The trim removed 5 bases at V and 2 bases at J, leaving 5 bases unmatched. The germline V gene encodes CDR1 MNHNY and CDR2 SVGAGI (reference sequence). This CDR3 region has 14 residues. The CDR3 DNA reads as TGTGCCAGCAGTGGGCGACAGGGGCCCTACGAGCAGTACTTC. The encoded protein is CASSGRQGPYEQYF.

This chain connects TRBV27 to TRBJ2-1, with D tentatively TRBD1 (5 bases). Trimming stripped 7 bases from V and 5 bases from J, with 18 bases between. CDR3 length: 15 amino acids. Germline lookup yields CDR1 MNHEY and CDR2 SMNVEV (reference sequence). CDR3 in amino acids: CASNPDWGRNNEQFF. CDR3 nucleotide sequence: TGTGCCAGCAACCCTGACTGGGGCCGTAACAATGAGCAGTTCTTC.

The chain has TRBV11-2 and TRBJ1-6; TRBD1 matches 7 bases. With V trimmed by 5 bases and J by 4 bases, 11 bases remained unmatched. The CDR3 loop spans 17 amino acids. From germline, CDR1 is SGHAT and CDR2 FQNNGV. CDR3 bases: TGTGCCAGCAGCCCTGACAGGGTAGGAAATTATAATTCACCCCTCCACTTT. It specifies CASSPDRVGNYNSPLHF.

The rearrangement uses TRBV30 and TRBJ2-7; 7 nucleotides agree with TRBD1. With 2 bases clipped from V and 0 bases from J, the junction kept 4 bases outside the gene matches. CDR1 is GTSNPN and CDR2 is SVGIG in the germline V gene (reference sequence). The CDR3 loop spans 14 amino acids. The CDR3 DNA sequence: TGTGCCTGGAGTACGGGACAGTTCTCCTACGAGCAGTACTTC. It specifies CAWSTGQFSYEQYF.

This clone was found a few times. The gene calls are TRBV9 and TRBJ1-2; 7 nucleotides line up with TRBD1. CDR3 length: 15 residues. Germline-derived CDR1 and CDR2 are SGDLS and YYNGEE. Trimming at V came to 4 bases and at J to 3 bases, leaving 9 bases not matched to a gene. CDR3 amino acids: CASSPRTGPDYGYTF. The CDR3 DNA reads TGTGCCAGCAGCCCCCGGACAGGTCCAGACTATGGCTACACCTTC.

The chain recombines TRBV5-1 with TRBJ2-1; 16 bases match TRBD2. V was clipped by 2 bases and J by 7 bases; unmatched bases: 12. The germline CDR1 and CDR2 sequences are SGHRS and YFSETQ. This CDR3 is built from 19 residues. CDR3 DNA: TGCGCCAGCAGCTTCTTTGGGACTAGCGGGGGGGCCGGAAGGAATGAGCAGTTCTTC. It specifies CASSFFGTSGGAGRNEQFF.

The gene calls are TRBV19 and TRBJ1-2; 11 bases are a match to TRBD1. Trimming cost V 4 bases and J 6 bases; bases outside gene matches: 4. CDR3 length: 14 residues. Germline CDR1 reads LNHDA; CDR2 reads SQIVND (reference sequence). The CDR3, as DNA: TGTGCCAGTAGTAGGGACAGGGGGGTGGATGGCTACACCTTC. Protein sequence: CASSRDRGVDGYTF. Combining the CDR3 with reference TRBV19 and TRBJ1-2 gives the whole variable domain DGGITQSPKYLFRKEGQNVTLSCEQNLNHDAMYWYRQDPGQGLRLIYYSQIVNDFQKGDIAEGYSVSREKKESFPLTVTSAQKNPTAFYLCASSRDRGVDGYTFGSGTRLTVV.

The rearrangement links TRBV15 to TRBJ2-5; TRBD2 agrees at 9 bases. Trimming removed 1 base from V and 5 bases from J; junction bases left unmatched: 5. The CDR3 runs 15 residues. Germline assignment: CDR1 LNHNV and CDR2 YYDKDF (reference sequence). The CDR3 region is CATSRVAGGRETQYF. The CDR3 DNA reads as TGTGCCACCAGCAGAGTGGCGGGGGGGAGGGAGACCCAGTACTTC.

This chain links TRBV7-6 with TRBJ1-4, with D possibly matching TRBD1 (5 bases). Trimming took off 5 bases at V and 7 bases at J, with 17 bases between the two ends. This CDR3 has 15 amino acids. CDR1 SGHVS and CDR2 FNYEAQ come from the germline V gene. DNA for the CDR3: TGTGCCAGCAGCATCCTGACAGCCCAGGGTGAAAAACTGTTTTTT. Its translation: CASSILTAQGEKLFF. The entire variable domain, with the rest obtained from reference TRBV7-6 and TRBJ1-4, is as follows: GAGVSQSPRYKVTKRGQDVALRCDPISGHVSLYWYRQALGQGPEFLTYFNYEAQQDKSGLPNDRFSAERPEGSISTLTIQRTEQRDSAMYRCASSILTAQGEKLFFGSGTQLSVL.

The chain links TRBV30 to TRBJ1-5; 8 bases agree with TRBD1. CDR1 and CDR2 from the germline V gene are GTSNPN and SVGIG (reference sequence). The CDR3 runs to 14 residues. V shed 4 bases and J 5 bases; nucleotides not matched to a gene: 7. CDR3 sequence (DNA): TGTGCCTGGAACCCAGGGGGCATCGATCAGCCCCAGCATTTT. Translation gives CAWNPGGIDQPQHF.

The gene calls are TRBV6-2 or TRBV6-3 and TRBJ2-2, with TRBD1 identical over 7 bases. The CDR3 is 17 amino acids. V was pared by 5 bases and J by 2 bases, with 11 bases of the junction left unmatched. In germline, CDR1 is MNHEY, CDR2 SVGEGT. Here the CDR3 DNA reads TGTGCCAGCAGTAGAATTACCGGGACAGATAACACCGGGGAGCTGTTTTTT. Protein sequence: CASSRITGTDNTGELFF.

The V call is TRBV2, the J call TRBJ1-5, with TRBD1 matching 7 bases. Germline V gene lookup returns CDR1 SNHLY and CDR2 FYNNEI. The CDR3 sequence is 13 residues long. Losses at the gene ends were 8 bases for V and 3 bases for J; bases not matched to a gene: 4. The CDR3 loop reads CASGGQPNQPQHF. CDR3 bases: TGTGCCAGCGGGGGACAGCCCAATCAGCCCCAGCATTTT.

The CDR3 nucleotides are TGTGCCAGCAGCTTGGGAGGGTCGGGGGCCAACGTCCTGACTTTC. As protein: CASSLGGSGANVLTF. This chain uses TRBV5-4 with TRBJ2-6, with D possibly matching TRBD2 (5 bases). The V gene lost 0 bases and the J gene lost 4 bases, with 8 bases spanning the gap. Germline V gene sequence: CDR1 SGHNT, CDR2 YYREEE (reference sequence). The CDR3 has 15 amino acids.

The chain links TRBV7-9 to TRBJ2-1, with D perhaps TRBD1 (5 bases). This CDR3 comprises 13 residues. Germline lookup yields CDR1 SEHNR and CDR2 FQNEAQ (reference sequence). The V gene lost 5 bases and the J gene lost 4 bases, with 9 bases spanning the gap. The DNA of the CDR3 is TGTGCCAGCAGCCCACAGGATTACAATGAGCAGTTCTTC. It specifies CASSPQDYNEQFF.

The chain recombines TRBV3-1 (or the pseudogene TRBV3-2) with TRBJ1-6; TRBD1 matches 9 bases. CDR3 size: 15 residues. CDR1 is LGHDT, CDR2 YNNKEL, per germline (reference sequence). After removal of 1 base from V and 9 bases from J, the junction contained 4 bases not matched to a gene. The CDR3 DNA follows: TGTGCCAGCAGCCAAGGTGGGACAGGGCTTTCACCCCTCCACTTT. Its translation: CASSQGGTGLSPLHF.

This clone has more than one count but fewer than ten. The chain joins TRBV4-3 to TRBJ1-2; D unresolved. The CDR3 length is 15 residues. Germline lookup yields CDR1 LGHNA and CDR2 YSLEER. V was pared by 0 bases and J by 4 bases, with 12 bases between. Written as DNA, the CDR3 is TGCGCCAGCAGCCAAGAACCACAGCCGCTCTATGGCTACACCTTC. Translated: CASSQEPQPLYGYTF.

CDR3 sequence (DNA): TGTGCCAGCAGTGAAGCCGCGGGGGGGCGTTTCGAGCAGTACTTC. This gives the protein CASSEAAGGRFEQYF. The chain carries TRBV2 and TRBJ2-7; 9 bases align to TRBD2. V shed 0 bases, J shed 6 bases, and the junction held 6 bases outside the gene matches. There are 15 residues in the CDR3. CDR1 and CDR2 (germline): SNHLY, FYNNEI.

In DNA, the CDR3 is TGTGCCAGCAGTTACTCGCGAACGACAACTAATGAAAAACTGTTTTTT. It specifies CASSYSRTTTNEKLFF. This chain connects TRBV6-5 to TRBJ1-4, with D uncertain. The V end was cut by 0 bases, the J end by 0 bases, with 8 bases between. The germline V gene has CDR1 MNHEY and CDR2 SVGAGI. The CDR3 is made up of 16 amino acids.